A selection of T cell receptor beta chains follows, all from one sample in a study of blood T cell repertoires in COVID-19. The repertoire was sequenced with immunoSEQ multiplex PCR; TCRdb's copy has only in-frame clones and lacks some. Here the sample spans just over 40,000 clones, 70% to 85% being singletons. Sequencing used peripheral blood. The receptor source for this set is a woman in her fifties or sixties with acute or convalescent COVID-19. CDR3s include the opening cysteine and the closing phenylalanine or tryptophan. The D gene is left open where the match is weak. Only some rows state a clone size, as once, few, many or a class for expanded clones.

j_call v_call clone_size d_call cdr3_aa cdr3_nt
TRBJ2-5 TRBV5-1 . . CASSLEQRPSRTQYF TGCGCCAGCAGCTTGGAACAGAGACCATCACGGACCCAGTACTTC
TRBJ1-1 TRBV19 . . CASIHQHPLTEAFF TGTGCCAGTATCCATCAACACCCTCTCACTGAAGCTTTCTTT
TRBJ1-2 TRBV18 . . CASSLESPSHGRAVSGYTF TGTGCCAGCTCACTTGAGTCCCCCTCGCATGGCAGGGCCGTAAGTGGCTACACCTTC
TRBJ2-7 TRBV6-5 . . CASSSRDNSYEQYF TGTGCCAGCAGTTCCCGGGACAACTCCTACGAGCAGTACTTC
TRBJ1-4 TRBV5-1 . . CASSLQGNEKLFF TGCGCCAGCAGCTTACAGGGTAATGAAAAACTGTTTTTT
TRBJ2-1 TRBV19 once . CATSGRLATGSYNEQFF TGTGCCACCTCGGGGCGTCTAGCGACGGGCTCCTACAATGAGCAGTTCTTC
TRBJ2-3 TRBV28 . . CASTTWRGTQYF TGTGCCAGTACCACGTGGAGGGGTACGCAGTATTTT
TRBJ2-7 TRBV28 once TRBD1 CASRLATGGISYEQYF TGTGCCAGCAGGCTAGCGACAGGGGGCATCTCCTACGAGCAGTACTTC
TRBJ1-1 TRBV28 . . CASSSLGGRMNTEAFF TGTGCCAGCAGTTCCCTCGGGGGGCGCATGAACACTGAAGCTTTCTTT
TRBJ2-3 TRBV28 . TRBD2 CASSPLRSGGTDTQYF TGTGCCAGCAGTCCCCTCAGAAGCGGGGGAACAGATACGCAGTATTTT
TRBJ1-6 TRBV7-9 . . CASGNRGRNSPLHF TGTGCCAGCGGCAACCGGGGGAGGAATTCACCCCTCCACTTT
TRBJ1-5 TRBV7-3 . . CASSLDAGQPQHF TGTGCCAGCAGCTTGGATGCGGGTCAGCCCCAGCATTTT
TRBJ2-6 TRBV7-9 . . CASSFKSSGANVLTF TGTGCCAGCAGCTTCAAGAGCTCTGGGGCCAACGTCCTGACTTTC
TRBJ2-5 TRBV19 few . CASSIKPREETQYF TGTGCCAGTAGTATAAAACCGAGAGAAGAGACCCAGTACTTC
TRBJ2-5 TRBV27 . . CASRTPGETQYF TGTGCCAGCAGAACCCCCGGGGAGACCCAGTACTTC
TRBJ2-1 TRBV3-1/TRBV3-2 . TRBD2 CASSPLGRGGSNEQFF TGTGCCAGCAGTCCCCTAGGGCGGGGGGGTTCTAATGAGCAGTTCTTC
TRBJ1-5 TRBV24-1 . . CATSDTGVGAWSNQPQHF TGTGCCACCAGTGATACGGGCGTGGGGGCTTGGAGCAATCAGCCCCAGCATTTT
TRBJ2-5 TRBV27 . TRBD2 CASSARTSGGARAQYF TGTGCCAGCAGTGCCCGGACTAGCGGGGGGGCGAGGGCCCAGTACTTC
TRBJ2-3 TRBV6-5 . TRBD2 CASSVTSGGPDTQYF TGTGCCAGCAGCGTGACTAGCGGGGGCCCAGATACGCAGTATTTT
TRBJ2-5 TRBV25-1 . TRBD1 CASSDFNRGRETQYF TGTGCCAGCAGTGATTTCAACAGGGGTAGGGAGACCCAGTACTTC
TRBJ1-2 TRBV30 . TRBD1 CAWSVGGGGGYTF TGTGCCTGGAGTGTAGGAGGGGGCGGCGGCTACACCTTC
TRBJ2-3 TRBV7-2 . TRBD2 CASSLAKGLAGVADTQYF TGTGCCAGCAGCTTAGCTAAGGGACTAGCGGGAGTGGCAGATACGCAGTATTTT
TRBJ1-2 TRBV6-5 . . CASSSGAGRGYTF TGTGCCAGCAGCTCAGGGGCGGGTAGGGGCTACACCTTC
TRBJ2-5 TRBV28 . . CASSFSGRRAETQYF TGTGCCAGCAGTTTCTCCGGACGGAGGGCAGAGACCCAGTACTTC
TRBJ2-3 TRBV9 . . CASSVATVFGYTDTQYF TGTGCCAGCAGCGTAGCTACTGTTTTCGGGTACACAGATACGCAGTATTTT
TRBJ1-1 TRBV30 . . CAWSGGRNTEAFF TGTGCCTGGAGTGGGGGCAGGAACACTGAAGCTTTCTTT